The 8 T cell receptor beta chains below all came from one sample that was sequenced in a study of blood T cell repertoires in COVID-19. Sequenced by immunoSEQ multiplex PCR; TCRdb stores in-frame clones only, minus some. Of roughly 190,000 clones listed, roughly 84% are singletons. Material: PBMCs or T cells enriched from blood (not recorded which). All receptors come from a woman aged 25 to 39 who had been exposed to COVID-19.

About this clone: Other DNA sequences in this specimen translate into the identical CDR3. The V and J genes are TRBV7-8 and TRBJ1-2, with 7 bases fitting TRBD1. Per the germline V gene, CDR1 is SGHVS and CDR2 is FQNEAQ. V shed 5 bases, J shed 7 bases, and the junction held 10 bases outside the gene matches. This CDR3 is 14 amino acids long. The CDR3 DNA follows: TGTGCCAGCAGCCGTCTCAGGGGGGTAAGTGGCTACACCTTC. As protein: CASSRLRGVSGYTF.

J is TRBJ2-5 and V is TRBV7-2; perhaps TRBD1 as D (5 bases). Germline lookup yields CDR1 SGHTA and CDR2 FQGNSA. Deletions cut 1 base from V and 5 bases from J, with 11 bases between. The CDR3 runs 14 residues. In nucleotides, the CDR3 is TGTGCCAGCAGCTTAGTCAGGGTCGAGGAGACCCAGTACTTC. Its protein is CASSLVRVEETQYF.

CDR3 sequence: CASSRTRTNEKLFF. The DNA for the CDR3 is TGTGCCAGCAGCCGGACACGAACTAATGAAAAACTGTTTTTT. This chain links TRBV11-1 with TRBJ1-4, with D possibly being TRBD1 (5 bases). V was shortened by 5 bases and J by 1 base, with 8 bases between the two germline ends. The CDR3 totals 14 residues. The germline gives CDR1 SGHAT, CDR2 FQDESV (reference sequence).

For the CDR3, the DNA is TGTGCCAGTGGAGGACAGGGGAGGATGGACACTGAAGCTTTCTTT. Translating it yields CASGGQGRMDTEAFF. The rearrangement uses TRBV19 and TRBJ1-1, with 9 bases fitting TRBD1. Germline-derived CDR1 and CDR2 are LNHDA and SQIVND (reference sequence). J lost 3 bases, V lost 8 bases, and 10 bases had no gene match. The CDR3 length is 15 residues.

The chain has TRBV7-6 and TRBJ1-1; tentatively, D is TRBD1 (6 bases). CDR3 length equals 13 residues. Germline-derived CDR1 and CDR2 are SGHVS and FNYEAQ. The V and J ends lost 5 bases and 1 base respectively, with 8 bases between them. CDR3: CASSQGQNTEAFF. The CDR3, as DNA: TGTGCCAGCAGCCAGGGACAGAACACTGAAGCTTTCTTT.

The chain is built from TRBV6-5 and TRBJ2-5; 7 nucleotides line up with TRBD1. J lost 3 bases, V lost 5 bases, and 3 bases had no gene match. Per the germline V gene, CDR1 is MNHEY and CDR2 is SVGAGI. This CDR3 is built from 13 residues. The CDR3: CASSKQGKETQYF. The CDR3 DNA sequence: TGTGCCAGCAGTAAACAGGGGAAAGAGACCCAGTACTTC.

The chain carries TRBV6-5 and TRBJ1-1, with D perhaps TRBD1 (6 bases). Germline CDR1 reads MNHEY; CDR2 reads SVGAGI. The CDR3 has 14 amino acids. V dropped 10 bases and J dropped 5 bases, with 20 bases sitting between them. CDR3 nucleotide sequence: TGTGCCAACGCCCGGGACACCTCTCGAACTGAAGCTTTCTTT. Translation: CANARDTSRTEAFF.

V and J are TRBV10-1 and TRBJ2-6; TRBD1 is a possible D gene (6 bases). V was shortened by 5 bases and J by 0 bases, with 20 bases between the two germline ends. Per the germline V gene, CDR1 is WNHNN and CDR2 is SYGVQD (reference sequence). CDR3 length: 19 residues. CDR3 sequence: CASSPHRGTNISGANVLTF. The CDR3, as DNA: TGCGCCAGCAGTCCACATCGTGGGACAAACATCTCTGGGGCCAACGTCCTGACTTTC.